The 10 T cell receptor beta chains presented below share a single source sample, sequenced in a study of shared clonotypes between healthy human individuals. Sequenced by immunoSEQ multiplex PCR; TCRdb stores in-frame clones only, minus some. The top ten clones hold roughly 1.8% of a sample with about 2,200,000 clones, 85% to 95% of them seen once. Terminally differentiated effector memory CD45RA+ cells were excluded from the naive CD8 cells, which were CD45RO-negative and positively selected for CCR7. The specimen sequenced was naive CD8+ T cells from PBMCs. The receptors stem from a man between 18 and 35 years old in good health. Some clones in this sample may be carry-over from other donors' samples.

CDR3 in DNA: TGTGCCAGCAGGCCCGTCCCAGATACGCAGTATTTT. This gives the protein CASRPVPDTQYF. The chain uses TRBV5-6 and TRBJ2-3, with D hard to call. The CDR3 runs 12 residues. Germline V gene sequence: CDR1 SGHDT, CDR2 YYEEEE. Trimming removed 5 bases at V and 4 bases at J, with 8 bases between. Full variable domain (remainder filled in from reference TRBV5-6 and TRBJ2-3): DAGVTQSPTHLIKTRGQQVTLRCSPKSGHDTVSWYQQALGQGPQFIFQYYEEEERQRGNFPDRFSGHQFPNYSSELNVNALLLGDSALYLCASRPVPDTQYFGPGTRLTVL.

CDR3 sequence (DNA): TGTGCCAGCAGTTATCGGACAGGGTATTACAATGAGCAGTTCTTC. Protein product: CASSYRTGYYNEQFF. This chain links TRBV27 with TRBJ2-1; 8 bases line up with TRBD1. The CDR3 covers 15 residues. Germline V gene lookup returns CDR1 MNHEY and CDR2 SMNVEV (reference sequence). V gave up 4 bases and J gave up 4 bases; unmatched junction bases: 6.

The chain carries TRBV6-5 and TRBJ1-2, with no clear D. V was clipped by 2 bases and J by 8 bases, with 15 bases between them. This CDR3 is 14 amino acids long. CDR1 and CDR2 (germline): MNHEY, SVGAGI. This CDR3 is CASSYRDFSSGYTF. CDR3 in DNA: TGTGCCAGCAGTTACAGGGATTTCTCGTCCGGCTACACCTTC.

A note on this clone: In the same sample, other DNA sequences code for this CDR3. In nucleotides, the CDR3 is TGTGCCAGCAGCTTAGATCGCGACGAGCAGTACTTC. Its protein is CASSLDRDEQYF. The chain uses TRBV11-2 and TRBJ2-7; D is undetermined. The germline V and J ends were trimmed by 0 bases and 5 bases, with 5 bases remaining between them. The CDR3 totals 12 residues. CDR1 is SGHAT, CDR2 FQNNGV, per germline.

This chain joins TRBV23-1 and TRBJ1-2; no definite D call. TRBV23-1 is an ORF, and what it does is uncertain. This CDR3 is 15 amino acids long. V was trimmed by 3 bases and J by 1 base, leaving 12 bases between them. CDR3 sequence (DNA): TGCGCCAGCAGTCATCTCTTCCGATTTAACTATGGCTACACCTTC. Its translation: CASSHLFRFNYGYTF.

The J gene is TRBJ2-7, the V gene TRBV4-1; D is ambiguous. Germline CDR1 and CDR2: MGHRA and YSYEKL. The CDR3 runs 13 residues. V was clipped by 0 bases and J by 2 bases, with 5 bases between them. The CDR3 coding sequence is TGCGCCAGCAGCCAAGATGTAGCCTACGAGCAGTACTTC. Its protein is CASSQDVAYEQYF.

The V and J genes are TRBV7-9 and TRBJ1-2; TRBD1 agrees at 8 bases. V trimming: 5 bases; J trimming: 8 bases; junction bases outside the gene matches: 7. The CDR3 runs to 13 residues. The germline gives CDR1 SEHNR, CDR2 FQNEAQ (reference sequence). The CDR3 sequence is CASSEDRADGYTF. The CDR3 nucleotides read TGTGCCAGCAGCGAGGACAGGGCTGACGGCTACACCTTC.

This chain uses TRBV7-8 with TRBJ2-3; TRBD1 might be the D (6 bases). Trimming removed 4 bases from V and 3 bases from J, with 14 bases in between. Germline V gene data show CDR1 as SGHVS and CDR2 as FQNEAQ. There are 15 residues in the CDR3. This CDR3 is CASSSRGSVTDTQYF. In DNA, the CDR3 is TGTGCCAGCAGCTCCAGGGGTTCAGTAACAGATACGCAGTATTTT.

The rearrangement uses TRBV21-1 and TRBJ2-7; the table names TRBD1, a call not compared with the DNA. TRBV21-1 is annotated as a pseudogene. This CDR3 has 16 residues. This CDR3 reads CASSKRGDRDFYEQYF. The CDR3 DNA follows: TGTGCCAGCAGCAAGAGAGGGGACAGGGATTTCTACGAGCAGTACTTC.

The chain employs TRBV11-1 and TRBJ2-3, with D perhaps TRBD1 or TRBD2 (5 bases each). The V gene's germline CDR1 is SGHAT and CDR2 FQDESV (reference sequence). The CDR3 is made up of 15 amino acids. The V and J ends lost 4 bases and 7 bases respectively, with 18 bases between them. CDR3 bases: TGTGCCAGCAGCTCAACCCCCGGGACCGCTAATACGCAGTATTTT. This sequence encodes CASSSTPGTANTQYF. Complete variable domain (other parts from reference TRBV11-1 and TRBJ2-3): EAEVAQSPRYKITEKSQAVAFWCDPISGHATLYWYRQILGQGPELLVQFQDESVVDDSQLPKDRFSAERLKGVDSTLKIQPAELGDSAMYLCASSSTPGTANTQYFGPGTRLTVL.